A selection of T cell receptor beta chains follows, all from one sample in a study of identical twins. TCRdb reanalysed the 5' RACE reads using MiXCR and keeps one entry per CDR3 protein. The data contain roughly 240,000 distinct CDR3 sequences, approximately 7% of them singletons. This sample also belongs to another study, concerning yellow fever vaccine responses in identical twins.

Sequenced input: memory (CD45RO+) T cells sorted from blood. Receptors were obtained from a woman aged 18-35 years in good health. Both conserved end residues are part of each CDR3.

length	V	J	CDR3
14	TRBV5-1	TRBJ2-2	CASSRDSHTGELFF
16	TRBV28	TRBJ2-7	CASSYPGLAVSYEQYF
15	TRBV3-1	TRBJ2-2	CASSHGASASGELFF
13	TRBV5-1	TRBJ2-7	CASSLYAAEEQYF
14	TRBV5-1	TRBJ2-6	CASSPPVGANVLTF
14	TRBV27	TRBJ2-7	CASSQGGGTYEQYF
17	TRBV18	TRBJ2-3	CASSTTPSGGAADTQYF
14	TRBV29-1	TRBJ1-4	CSAGTGGLAEKLFF
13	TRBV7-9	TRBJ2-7	CASSYRDSYEQYF
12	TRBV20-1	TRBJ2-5	CSAGPREETQYF
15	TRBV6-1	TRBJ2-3	CASSEIQGARDTQYF
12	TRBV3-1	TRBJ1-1	CASSQTWTEAFF
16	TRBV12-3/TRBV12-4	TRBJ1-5	CASSYGGLYSNQPQHF
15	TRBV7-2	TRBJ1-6	CASSLNRDRASPLHF
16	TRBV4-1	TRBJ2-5	CASSQDWNIGQETQYF
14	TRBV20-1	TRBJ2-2	CSAASGSDTGELFF
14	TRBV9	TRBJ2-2	CASSVTSNTGELFF
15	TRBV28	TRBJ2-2	CASSFRTAGPGELFF
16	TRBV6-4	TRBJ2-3	CASSDSIGRGTDTQYF
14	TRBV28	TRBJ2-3	CASSFRRGIDTQYF
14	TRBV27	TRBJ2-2	CASSPGWGTGELFF
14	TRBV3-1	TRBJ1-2	CASSHGLQGDGYTF
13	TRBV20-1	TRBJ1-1	CSAGRDRGAEAFF
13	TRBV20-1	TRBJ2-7	CSARVHGGYEQYF
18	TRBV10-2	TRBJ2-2	CASSDTLPGGANTGELFF
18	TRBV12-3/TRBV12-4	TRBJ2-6	CASSFETSGPTGANVLTF
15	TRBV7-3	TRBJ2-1	CASTGGTSGRNEQFF
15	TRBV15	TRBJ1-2	CATSREGDRNYGYTF
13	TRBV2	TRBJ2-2	CASKRGETGELFF
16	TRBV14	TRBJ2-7	CASSRSDRPSLREQYF
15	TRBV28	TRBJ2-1	CASSLRGAINNEQFF
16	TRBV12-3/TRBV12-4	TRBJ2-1	CASSPPGLAGGGEQFF
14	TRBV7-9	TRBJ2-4	CASATGTGGSIQYF
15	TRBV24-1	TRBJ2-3	CATSDGRASTDTQYF
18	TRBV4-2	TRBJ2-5	CASSHGGAEVSAQETQYF
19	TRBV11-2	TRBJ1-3	CASSLGPLRWGSSENTIYF
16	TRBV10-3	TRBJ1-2	CAISLDPRDGNYGYTF
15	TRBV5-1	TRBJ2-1	CASSAGGRERDEQFF
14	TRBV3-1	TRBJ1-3	CASSQGWAGNTIYF
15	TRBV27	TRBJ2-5	CASSGSGIDQETQYF
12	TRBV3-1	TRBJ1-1	CASSHLRAEAFF